Listed below are T cell receptor beta chains from one sample, sequenced in a study of PD-L1 blockade in urothelial cancer. Assay used: immunoSEQ multiplex PCR; TCRdb lists only in-frame clones, some missing. The sample has over 65,000 clones, about nine tenths seen once; the top ten hold 3.5% to 5%. Sample: PBMCs, taken around atezolizumab (anti-PD-L1) treatment. These receptors were collected from a man between 65 and 85 years old with urothelial cancer. Both conserved end residues are trimmed from each CDR3. Not all rows give a size; the values are once, few, many and, for expanded clones, a class.

TRBJ1-2 TRBV19 NA ASMPGGSYGYT
TRBJ1-1 TRBV10-3 NA AISDPQGSGGAF
TRBJ2-1 TRBV19 NA ASSPWGAGADEQF
TRBJ2-5 TRBV6-1 NA ASSEPRGQGETQY
TRBJ2-2 TRBV4-1 NA ASSRATVSGELF
TRBJ2-5 TRBV13 NA ASSLARGIETQY
TRBJ2-5 TRBV19 NA ASSRGQQETQY
TRBJ1-2 TRBV30 once AWSGDRGNYGYT
TRBJ2-2 TRBV27 NA ASSLRDWAAGELF
TRBJ1-1 TRBV5-6 NA ASSPWGVRGAF
TRBJ1-2 TRBV6-1 NA ASSEGPGGFYGYT
TRBJ1-1 TRBV6-5 NA ASSGRTPNTEAF
TRBJ1-2 TRBV25-1 NA ASSEYKGAHYGYT
TRBJ2-7 TRBV9 NA ASSVANGGTGGEQY
TRBJ1-1 TRBV27 NA ASRDGQAPGEAF
TRBJ1-1 TRBV7-6 few ASSALNPGGTEAF
TRBJ2-7 TRBV16 NA ASSQSGLAGEYEQY
TRBJ2-1 TRBV27 NA ASRRGQGSNEQF
TRBJ1-3 TRBV5-6 NA ASSASTGSGNTIY
TRBJ2-1 TRBV5-1 NA ASSLESSGRVYEQF
TRBJ2-1 TRBV11-2 NA ASSPPGRGANEQF
TRBJ1-2 TRBV18 NA ASSPLPSIDYGYT
TRBJ2-1 TRBV6-5 NA ASSYSVEALEQF
TRBJ2-6 TRBV28 NA ASSLVQGGGRPGANVLT
TRBJ1-5 TRBV6-1 NA ASSATRQPNQPQH
TRBJ1-5 TRBV2 NA ASSEGQGAQH
TRBJ2-5 TRBV5-1 NA ASSRDRSGAQETQY
TRBJ2-7 TRBV5-1 NA ASSFDLGSSPTYEQY
TRBJ2-5 TRBV19 NA ASRTSGGQGETQY
TRBJ2-3 TRBV27 NA ASSSYSGRAADTQY
TRBJ2-7 TRBV5-4 once ASSSRTSGRYEQY
TRBJ2-1 TRBV7-8 NA ASSSWTSGNEQF
TRBJ1-2 TRBV7-9 NA ASSVETGSGYT
TRBJ2-1 TRBV9 NA ASSGPGLAGGIPYNEQF
TRBJ1-2 TRBV19 once ASSIRSGYT
TRBJ2-4 TRBV4-1 NA ASSLTGFGKNIQY
TRBJ2-5 TRBV6-1 once ASSGGSQETQY
TRBJ2-7 TRBV14 NA ASSGETYEQY
TRBJ2-3 TRBV28 NA ASSQVGGTDTQY
TRBJ2-7 TRBV27 NA ASWTSYYEQY
TRBJ1-4 TRBV5-1 NA ASSLGDRGREKLF
TRBJ2-2 TRBV11-2 NA ASSLILASGELF
TRBJ2-7 TRBV4-1 NA ASSHDDRGFYEQY
TRBJ1-2 TRBV2 NA ASSELRYGYT
TRBJ1-2 TRBV28 NA ASIAPGGGINYGYT
TRBJ1-2 TRBV18 NA ASSPRTGMGYGYT
TRBJ2-5 TRBV7-9 few ASSFPHRVGETQY
TRBJ2-2 TRBV10-2 NA ASSESGTGSTGELF
TRBJ2-1 TRBV12-1 NA ASSFDAPSLYLYNEQF
TRBJ2-7 TRBV9 NA ASSVDNRGTYEQY
TRBJ2-1 TRBV11-2 NA ASSLVPSGSYNEQF
TRBJ1-3 TRBV19 NA ASTTGTSGNTIY
TRBJ1-4 TRBV9 NA ASSPWTALNEKLF
TRBJ2-6 TRBV28 NA ASNPDRDSGANVLT
TRBJ2-1 TRBV5-1 few ASSLEGGYNEQF
TRBJ2-3 TRBV7-3 NA ASSLAGGSADTQY
TRBJ1-2 TRBV2 few ASSRGYGYT